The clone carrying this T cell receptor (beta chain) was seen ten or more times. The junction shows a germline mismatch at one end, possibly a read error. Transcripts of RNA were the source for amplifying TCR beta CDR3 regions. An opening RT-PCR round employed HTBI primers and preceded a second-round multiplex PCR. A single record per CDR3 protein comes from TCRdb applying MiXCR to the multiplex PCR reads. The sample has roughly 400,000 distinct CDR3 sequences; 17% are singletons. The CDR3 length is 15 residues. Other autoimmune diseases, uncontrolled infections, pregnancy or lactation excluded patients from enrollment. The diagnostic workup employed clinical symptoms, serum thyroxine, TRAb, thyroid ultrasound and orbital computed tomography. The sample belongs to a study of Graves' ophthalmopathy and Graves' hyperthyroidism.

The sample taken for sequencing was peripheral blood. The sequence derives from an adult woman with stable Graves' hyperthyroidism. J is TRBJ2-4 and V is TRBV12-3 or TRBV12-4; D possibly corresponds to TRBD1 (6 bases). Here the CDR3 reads CASSTGSKAKNIKYF. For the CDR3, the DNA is TGTGCCAGCAGTACAGGGTCTAAAGCCAAAAACATTAAGTACTTC.